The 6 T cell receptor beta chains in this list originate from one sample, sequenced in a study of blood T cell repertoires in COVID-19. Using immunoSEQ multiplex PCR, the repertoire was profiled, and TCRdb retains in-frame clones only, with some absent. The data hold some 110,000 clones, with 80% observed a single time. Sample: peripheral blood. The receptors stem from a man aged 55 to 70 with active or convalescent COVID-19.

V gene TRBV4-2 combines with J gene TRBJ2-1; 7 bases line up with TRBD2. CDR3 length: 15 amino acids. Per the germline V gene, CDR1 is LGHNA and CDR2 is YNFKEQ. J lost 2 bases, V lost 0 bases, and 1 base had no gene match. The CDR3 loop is CASSQEGTTYNEQFF. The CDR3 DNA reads TGTGCCAGCAGCCAAGAAGGGACTACCTACAATGAGCAGTTCTTC.

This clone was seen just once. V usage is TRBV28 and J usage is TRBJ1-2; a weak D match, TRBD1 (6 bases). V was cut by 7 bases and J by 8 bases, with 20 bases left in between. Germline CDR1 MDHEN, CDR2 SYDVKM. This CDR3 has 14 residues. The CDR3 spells CASKPRGRGGGYTF. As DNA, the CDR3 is TGTGCCAGCAAACCCCGGGGCAGGGGTGGAGGCTACACCTTC.

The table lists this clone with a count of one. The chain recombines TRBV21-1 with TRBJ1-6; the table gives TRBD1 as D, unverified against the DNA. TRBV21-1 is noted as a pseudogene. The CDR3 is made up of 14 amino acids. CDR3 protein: CASRLEGGNSPLHF. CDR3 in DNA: TGTGCCAGCAGATTGGAAGGGGGAAATTCACCCCTCCACTTT.

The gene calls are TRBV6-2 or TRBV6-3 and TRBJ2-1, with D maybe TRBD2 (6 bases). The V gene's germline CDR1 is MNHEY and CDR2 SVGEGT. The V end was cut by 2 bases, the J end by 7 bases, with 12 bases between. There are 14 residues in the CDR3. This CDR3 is CASSYLLTRNEQFF. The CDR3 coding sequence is TGTGCCAGCAGTTACCTCCTGACTAGGAATGAGCAGTTCTTC.

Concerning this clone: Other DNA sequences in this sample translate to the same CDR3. DNA of the CDR3: TGTGCCAGCAGTGGAACAGGCTACGAGCAGTACTTC. As protein: CASSGTGYEQYF. The chain employs TRBV12-3 or TRBV12-4 and TRBJ2-7; TRBD1 might be the D (5 bases). The CDR3 sequence is 12 residues long. V was clipped by 5 bases and J by 3 bases, with 8 bases between them.

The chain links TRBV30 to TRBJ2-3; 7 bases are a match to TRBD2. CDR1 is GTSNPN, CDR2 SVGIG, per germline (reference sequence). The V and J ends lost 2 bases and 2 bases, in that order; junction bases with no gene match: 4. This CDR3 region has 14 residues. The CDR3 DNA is TGTGCCTGGAGTCGACTAGCCTCCACAGATACGCAGTATTTT. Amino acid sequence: CAWSRLASTDTQYF.